The TCR beta chain under discussion was sequenced for a study of blood T cell repertoires in COVID-19. Study-wide background: Sites in the United States, Italy and Spain provided acute and convalescent COVID-19 samples.

Data came from immunoSEQ multiplex PCR; TCRdb stores just in-frame clones and leaves some out. The sample lists about 14,000 clones, around 83% occurring once. This clone showed up just a few times. Germline V CDR1 and CDR2: SGHRS, YFSETQ. CDR3 length: 17 residues. Germline trimming cut 1 base from V and 2 bases from J; bases unmatched to any gene: 4. This receptor was identified in a man aged 45-60 years with active COVID-19. Sequences were obtained from peripheral blood. This chain uses TRBV5-1 with TRBJ2-1, with 12 bases fitting TRBD2. The CDR3: CASSLTSGGTPYNEQFF. In DNA form, the CDR3 reads TGCGCCAGCAGCTTGACTAGCGGGGGGACGCCCTACAATGAGCAGTTCTTC.